These 20 T cell receptor beta chains share one sample of origin, sequenced in a study of pediatric ulcerative colitis. TCRdb keeps only in-frame clones here, not all; method: immunoSEQ multiplex PCR. The sample has over 10,000 clones; 77% are singletons. During colonoscopy, one to two rectal pinch biopsies were collected. What was sequenced was gut tissue. The receptors here all came from a boy aged 5-17 years who was a control in a study of pediatric ulcerative colitis.

This clone was observed once. The chain joins TRBV11-2 to TRBJ2-1; 9 nucleotides align to TRBD1. CDR1 SGHAT and CDR2 FQNNGV come from the germline V gene. The J segment lost 5 bases and the V segment lost 7 bases, leaving 12 bases of the junction unmatched. There are 16 residues in the CDR3. The CDR3 DNA is TGTGCCAGCAAACCGACAGGGGGACTGAAACACAATGAGCAGTTCTTC. Its translation is CASKPTGGLKHNEQFF.

By share of the sample, this clone is medium-sized. The sample has other DNA sequences that encode this CDR3 too. The chain carries TRBV5-1 and TRBJ2-7; 7 bases line up with TRBD2. Trimming removed 4 bases from V and 0 bases from J; junction bases left unmatched: 1. The germline V gene encodes CDR1 SGHRS and CDR2 YFSETQ. This CDR3 is 13 amino acids long. The DNA of the CDR3 is TGCGCCAGCAGCGGCGGGAGCTCCTACGAGCAGTACTTC. Translation: CASSGGSSYEQYF.

This chain joins TRBV4-3 and TRBJ2-1; 13 bases map to TRBD2. Germline-derived CDR1 and CDR2 are LGHNA and YSLEER. CDR3 length equals 17 residues. The V segment lost 3 bases and the J segment 0 bases; nucleotides outside the gene matches: 2. CDR3 sequence: CASSQRTSGSSYNEQFF. The CDR3 nucleotides read TGCGCCAGCAGCCAGCGGACTAGCGGGAGCTCCTACAATGAGCAGTTCTTC.

In the case of this clone: In the same sample, other DNA sequences code for this CDR3. The CDR3 region has the DNA TGTGCCAGCAGCTTAACAGGAAACAATGAGCAGTTCTTC. It specifies CASSLTGNNEQFF. The gene calls are TRBV7-3 and TRBJ2-1; D is uncertain. The V and J ends lost 0 bases and 5 bases respectively, with 5 bases between them. The CDR3 runs 13 residues. The germline V gene encodes CDR1 SGHTA and CDR2 FQGTGA.

This CDR3 is CASSLDPVNNEQFF. The CDR3 DNA reads as TGTGCCAGCAGCTTAGATCCAGTTAACAATGAGCAGTTCTTC. The chain joins TRBV11-3 to TRBJ2-1; no clear D gene. Germline V lookup: CDR1 SGHNT, CDR2 YENEEA. The CDR3 totals 14 residues. Trimming pared 0 bases from V and 5 bases from J, leaving 8 bases between.

CDR3 in amino acids: CASSQRDRTPSMYNEQFF. For the CDR3, the DNA is TGCGCCAGCAGCCAAAGGGACAGGACACCCTCTATGTACAATGAGCAGTTCTTC. The chain joins TRBV4-1 to TRBJ2-1; 8 bases align to TRBD1. V shed 2 bases and J 4 bases; nucleotides not matched to a gene: 13. Germline CDR1 is MGHRA and CDR2 is YSYEKL. The CDR3 has 18 amino acids.

The rearrangement joins TRBV18 to TRBJ1-2; perhaps TRBD1 as D (5 bases). The V gene's germline CDR1 is KGHSH and CDR2 LQKENI. CDR3 length: 15 amino acids. V was trimmed by 3 bases and J by 3 bases, leaving 14 bases between them. CDR3 amino acids: CASSPAWSGDYGYTF. CDR3 DNA: TGTGCCAGCTCACCCGCCTGGTCGGGGGACTATGGCTACACCTTC. The complete variable domain, with remaining parts taken from reference TRBV18 and TRBJ1-2, reads NAGVMQNPRHLVRRRGQEARLRCSPMKGHSHVYWYRQLPEEGLKFMVYLQKENIIDESGMPKERFSAEFPKEGPSILRIQQVVRGDSAAYFCASSPAWSGDYGYTFGSGTRLTVV.

The chain employs TRBV6-4 and TRBJ2-2; D may be TRBD2 (5 bases). V was cut by 3 bases and J by 6 bases, with 11 bases left in between. The CDR3 has 14 amino acids. From germline, CDR1 is MRHNA and CDR2 SNTAGT. In nucleotides, the CDR3 is TGTGCCAGCAGTGAACGAGGGATGGCCGGGGAGCTGTTTTTT. Its translation is CASSERGMAGELFF.

The chain has TRBV5-6 and TRBJ1-1; 9 bases agree with TRBD1. The ends lost 7 bases at V and 3 bases at J; junction bases unmatched: 7. The CDR3 covers 14 residues. The germline V gene encodes CDR1 SGHDT and CDR2 YYEEEE. In nucleotides, the CDR3 is TGTGCCAGCCAAACCCGGGACAGGGACACTGAAGCTTTCTTT. Amino acids: CASQTRDRDTEAFF.

The CDR3 reads CASGWDGSYQPQHF. The CDR3 region has the DNA TGTGCCAGCGGCTGGGACGGATCCTATCAGCCCCAGCATTTT. This chain uses TRBV27 with TRBJ1-5, with D tentatively TRBD1 (5 bases). Trimming shortened V by 8 bases and J by 5 bases, and 16 bases separated the two germline ends. Germline V gene sequence: CDR1 MNHEY, CDR2 SMNVEV (reference sequence). This CDR3 is 14 amino acids long.

This rearrangement joins TRBV30 to TRBJ1-1; D unresolved. The CDR3 is 11 residues long. Trimming took off 4 bases at V and 2 bases at J, with 5 bases between the two ends. Germline V gene data show CDR1 as GTSNPN and CDR2 as SVGIG (reference sequence). Written as DNA, the CDR3 is TGTGCCTGGATGCCAAACACTGAAGCTTTCTTT. Its translation is CAWMPNTEAFF.

DNA of the CDR3: TGTGCCAGCAGCTTAGCTCACTTTACAGATACGCAGTATTTT. Its translation: CASSLAHFTDTQYF. The gene calls are TRBV7-2 and TRBJ2-3; D is unresolved. The germline V gene has CDR1 SGHTA and CDR2 FQGNSA. Trimming left V 0 bases short and J 3 bases short, with 7 bases between. The CDR3 contains 14 residues. The complete variable domain, with remaining parts taken from reference TRBV7-2 and TRBJ2-3, reads GAGVSQSPSNKVTEKGKDVELRCDPISGHTALYWYRQSLGQGLEFLIYFQGNSAPDKSGLPSDRFSAERTGGSVSTLTIQRTQQEDSAVYLCASSLAHFTDTQYFGPGTRLTVL.

The chain couples TRBV6-6 to TRBJ2-5; TRBD2 matches 9 bases. The V and J ends lost 5 bases and 1 base, in that order; junction bases with no gene match: 5. CDR3 size: 15 residues. The germline V gene encodes CDR1 MNHNY and CDR2 SVGAGI (reference sequence). This CDR3 reads CASSASGIGQETQYF. CDR3 in DNA: TGTGCCAGCAGTGCTAGCGGGATCGGCCAAGAGACCCAGTACTTC.

This clone came up once. The genes are TRBV7-8 and TRBJ1-1; unclear D gene. The CDR3 length is 13 residues. The germline V gene has CDR1 SGHVS and CDR2 FQNEAQ. V was trimmed by 5 bases and J by 1 base, leaving 8 bases between them. The chain's CDR3 is CASSLGRNTEAFF. The CDR3 DNA reads TGTGCCAGCAGCCTCGGGAGGAACACTGAAGCTTTCTTT.

V gene TRBV29-1 combines with J gene TRBJ1-1; D not certain. Germline CDR1 reads SQVTM; CDR2 reads ANQGSEA. The V gene lost 0 bases and the J gene lost 5 bases, with 10 bases spanning the gap. There are 13 residues in the CDR3. Here the CDR3 reads CSVEEPRGTEAFF. The CDR3 nucleotides read TGCAGCGTTGAAGAACCCAGAGGGACTGAAGCTTTCTTT.

The gene calls are TRBV5-1 and TRBJ2-2; D perhaps matches TRBD2 (5 bases). Looked up from germline, CDR1 is SGHRS and CDR2 is YFSETQ. The CDR3 is made up of 14 amino acids. The V and J ends lost 3 bases and 2 bases respectively, with 8 bases between them. The CDR3 nucleotides read TGCGCCAGCAGCTGGACTTATAACACCGGGGAGCTGTTTTTT. Translation gives CASSWTYNTGELFF.

This clone was picked up one time. The genes are TRBV29-1 and TRBJ2-1; 10 nucleotides match TRBD2. The V and J ends lost 3 bases and 9 bases, in that order; junction bases with no gene match: 5. The CDR3 has 13 residues. The germline V gene encodes CDR1 SQVTM and CDR2 ANQGSEA. CDR3 DNA sequence: TGCAGCGTTGATCTTAGACTAGCGGGTGAGCAGTTCTTC. Its translation: CSVDLRLAGEQFF.

The chain has TRBV5-1 and TRBJ1-2, with 8 bases lining up with TRBD1. The length of the CDR3 is 13 residues. V was clipped by 1 base and J by 6 bases; unmatched bases: 2. CDR1 SGHRS and CDR2 YFSETQ come from the germline V gene. The CDR3: CASSLRTGHGYTF. The CDR3 DNA is TGCGCCAGCAGCTTGCGGACAGGGCATGGCTACACCTTC. The full variable domain, in which reference TRBV5-1 and TRBJ1-2 provide the parts outside the CDR3, is KAGVTQTPRYLIKTRGQQVTLSCSPISGHRSVSWYQQTPGQGLQFLFEYFSETQRNKGNFPGRFSGRQFSNSRSEMNVSTLELGDSALYLCASSLRTGHGYTFGSGTRLTVV.

This clone was seen a handful of times. The chain recombines TRBV6-8 with TRBJ2-3; D gene uncertain. The CDR3 sequence is 13 residues long. Trimming shortened V by 7 bases and J by 6 bases, and 14 bases separated the two germline ends. Germline lookup yields CDR1 MNHGY and CDR2 SAAAGT. CDR3 in amino acids: CASMVRRADTQYF. In nucleotides, the CDR3 is TGTGCCAGCATGGTCAGACGGGCGGATACGCAGTATTTT.

The CDR3 is CASSVEGPGVPPSTNEKLFF. The CDR3 region has the DNA TGTGCCAGCAGCGTAGAGGGGCCAGGGGTACCTCCCTCGACTAATGAAAAACTGTTTTTT. V usage is TRBV9 and J usage is TRBJ1-4, with D possibly matching TRBD1 (6 bases). Looked up from germline, CDR1 is SGDLS and CDR2 is YYNGEE. Trimming removed 0 bases from V and 2 bases from J, with 23 bases in between. The CDR3 loop spans 20 amino acids.